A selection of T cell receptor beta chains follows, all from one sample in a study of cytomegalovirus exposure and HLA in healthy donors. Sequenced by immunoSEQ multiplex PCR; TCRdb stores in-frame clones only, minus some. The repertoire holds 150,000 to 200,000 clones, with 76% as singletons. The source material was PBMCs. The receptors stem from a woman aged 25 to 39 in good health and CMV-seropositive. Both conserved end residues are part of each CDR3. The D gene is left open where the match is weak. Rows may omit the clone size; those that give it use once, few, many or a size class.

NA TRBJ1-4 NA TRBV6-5 CASSYSQVREKLFF TGTGCCAGCAGTTACAGCCAGGTCAGAGAAAAACTGTTTTTT
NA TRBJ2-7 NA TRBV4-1 CASSQYTPGTYEQYF TGCGCCAGCAGCCAATACACCCCAGGAACCTACGAGCAGTACTTC
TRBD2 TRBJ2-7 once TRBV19 CATCLGLAGPPTEQYF TGTGCCACCTGCCTGGGACTAGCGGGCCCCCCTACTGAGCAGTACTTC
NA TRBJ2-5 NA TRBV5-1 CASSLVEGIGTFFQETQYF TGCGCCAGCAGCTTGGTGGAGGGGATTGGGACTTTCTTTCAAGAGACCCAGTACTTC
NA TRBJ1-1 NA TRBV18 CASSPPGGDNTEAFF TGTGCCAGCTCACCACCGGGGGGAGATAACACTGAAGCTTTCTTT
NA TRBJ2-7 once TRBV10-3 CAISESYKRGEQYF TGTGCCATCAGTGAGTCGTACAAACGCGGCGAGCAGTACTTC
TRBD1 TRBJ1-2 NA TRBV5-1 CASSEGQPNYGYTF TGCGCCAGCAGCGAGGGACAGCCAAACTATGGCTACACCTTC
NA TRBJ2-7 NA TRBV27 CASSFSDSYEQYF TGTGCCAGCAGTTTTTCAGACTCCTACGAGCAGTACTTC
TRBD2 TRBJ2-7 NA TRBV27 CASSFAGETCEQYF TGTGCCAGCAGTTTCGCGGGGGAGACCTGCGAGCAGTACTTC
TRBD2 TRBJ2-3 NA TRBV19 CASSPGLGSDTQYF TGTGCCAGTAGTCCCGGACTAGGATCAGATACGCAGTATTTT
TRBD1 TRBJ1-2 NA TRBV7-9 CASSPSPGQGLNYGYTF TGTGCCAGCAGCCCCTCCCCGGGACAGGGCCTTAACTATGGCTACACCTTC
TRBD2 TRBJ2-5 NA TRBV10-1 CASSGGRAGEETQYF TGCGCCAGCAGTGGGGGTAGGGCGGGAGAAGAGACCCAGTACTTC
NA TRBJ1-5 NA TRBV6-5 CASSSKGTRNQPQHF TGTGCCAGCAGCTCTAAGGGGACACGCAATCAGCCCCAGCATTTT
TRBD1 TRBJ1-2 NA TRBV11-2 CASSLVRDRESNYGYTF TGTGCCAGCAGCTTAGTCCGCGACAGGGAATCTAACTATGGCTACACCTTC
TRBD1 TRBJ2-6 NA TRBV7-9 CASSLRTGRIANVLTF TGTGCCAGCAGCTTAAGGACAGGGAGGATTGCCAACGTCCTGACTTTC
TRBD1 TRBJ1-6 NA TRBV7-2 CASSRDRGNSPLHF TGTGCCAGCAGCCGAGACAGGGGGAATTCACCCCTCCACTTT
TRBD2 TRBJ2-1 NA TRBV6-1 CASSEAGLVSAEQFF TGTGCCAGCAGTGAAGCGGGACTAGTTTCAGCTGAGCAGTTCTTC
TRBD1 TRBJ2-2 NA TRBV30 CARGQGPGELFF TGTGCCCGTGGACAGGGTCCCGGGGAGCTGTTTTTT
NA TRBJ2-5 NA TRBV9 CASSVVGWGTQETQYF TGTGCCAGCAGCGTAGTCGGGTGGGGCACACAAGAGACCCAGTACTTC
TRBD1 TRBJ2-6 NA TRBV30 CAWGRTGSSSGANVLTF TGTGCCTGGGGGAGGACAGGGAGTAGCTCTGGGGCCAACGTCCTGACTTTC
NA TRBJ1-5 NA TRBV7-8 CASSGDDGRVNQPQHF TGTGCCAGCAGCGGCGATGACGGCAGGGTGAATCAGCCCCAGCATTTT
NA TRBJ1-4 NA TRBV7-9 CASHPGATNEKLFF TGTGCCAGCCACCCAGGGGCAACTAATGAAAAACTGTTTTTT
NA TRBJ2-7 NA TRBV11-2 CASSLVADYEQYF TGTGCCAGCAGCTTAGTAGCTGACTACGAGCAGTACTTC
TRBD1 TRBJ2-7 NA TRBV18 CASSKGQGAYEQYF TGTGCCAGCTCAAAAGGACAGGGGGCCTACGAGCAGTACTTC
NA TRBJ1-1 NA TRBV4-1 CASSQWGLYTEAFF TGCGCCAGCAGCCAGTGGGGGCTTTACACTGAAGCTTTCTTT
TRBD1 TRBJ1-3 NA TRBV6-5 CASSPDRGAGNTIYF TGTGCCAGCAGCCCCGACAGGGGGGCTGGAAACACCATATATTTT
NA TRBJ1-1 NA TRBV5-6 CASSLGGGTEAFF TGTGCCAGCAGCTTGGGGGGGGGCACTGAAGCTTTCTTT
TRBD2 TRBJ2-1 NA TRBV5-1 CASTRGSSGGDEQFF TGCGCCAGCACCCGGGGGTCTAGCGGGGGCGATGAGCAGTTCTTC
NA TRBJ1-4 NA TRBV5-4 CASSLGQANEKLFF TGTGCCAGCAGCTTGGGACAGGCTAATGAAAAACTGTTTTTT
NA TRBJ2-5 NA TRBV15 CATSRDSSETQYF TGTGCCACCAGCAGAGATTCTAGCGAGACCCAGTACTTC
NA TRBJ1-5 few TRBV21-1 CASSTGLGGRISKCQPQHF TGTGCCAGCAGCACTGGGCTTGGAGGAAGGATCTCCAAATGTCAGCCCCAGCATTTT
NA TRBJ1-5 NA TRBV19 CASTLQGISNQPQHF TGTGCCAGTACCCTACAGGGAATCAGCAATCAGCCCCAGCATTTT
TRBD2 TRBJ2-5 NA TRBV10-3 CAIRVAGEQYF TGTGCCATCAGAGTAGCGGGGGAGCAGTACTTC
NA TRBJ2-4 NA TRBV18 CASSPDSPLAKNIQYF TGTGCCAGCTCACCCGACTCTCCTCTAGCCAAAAACATTCAGTACTTC
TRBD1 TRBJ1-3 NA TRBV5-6 CASSATGASGNTIYF TGTGCCAGCAGCGCTACAGGGGCTTCTGGAAACACCATATATTTT
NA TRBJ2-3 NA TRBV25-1 CASSELGLFTDTQYF TGTGCCAGCAGTGAACTCGGACTATTCACAGATACGCAGTATTTT
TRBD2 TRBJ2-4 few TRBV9 CASSAGGTGSGHIQYF TGTGCCAGCAGCGCGGGGGGGACGGGCTCTGGTCACATTCAGTACTTC
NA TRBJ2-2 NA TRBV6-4 CASSDSGGIATGELFF TGTGCCAGCAGTGACTCCGGGGGTATAGCCACCGGGGAGCTGTTTTTT
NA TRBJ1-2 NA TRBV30 CAWTRQANYGYTF TGTGCCTGGACCAGACAAGCTAACTATGGCTACACCTTC
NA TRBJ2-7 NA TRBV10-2 CASRSIMTESPSYEQYF TGCGCCAGCAGATCTATAATGACGGAGAGCCCATCCTACGAGCAGTACTTC
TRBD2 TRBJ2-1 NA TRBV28 CASTGSRGGISSEQFF TGTGCCAGCACCGGTTCGCGGGGGGGCATTAGTAGTGAGCAGTTCTTC
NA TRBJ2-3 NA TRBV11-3 CASTWGRGGSDTQYF TGTGCCAGCACCTGGGGGCGGGGAGGGTCAGATACGCAGTATTTT
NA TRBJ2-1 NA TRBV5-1 CASSSSLVANEQFF TGCGCCAGCAGCTCTTCCTTAGTAGCGAATGAGCAGTTCTTC
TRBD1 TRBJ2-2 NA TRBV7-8 CASSREQGTPPGELFF TGTGCCAGCAGCAGAGAACAGGGGACCCCACCCGGGGAGCTGTTTTTT
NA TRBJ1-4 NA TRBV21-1 CASNEGRNESTNEKLFF TGTGCCAGCAACGAAGGGAGGAATGAGTCAACTAATGAAAAACTGTTTTTT
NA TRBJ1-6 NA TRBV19 CASSTTGNSPLHF TGTGCCAGTAGTACAACAGGGAATTCACCCCTCCACTTT
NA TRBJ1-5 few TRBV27 CASSLAGNQPQHF TGTGCCAGCAGTTTAGCAGGGAACCAGCCCCAGCATTTT
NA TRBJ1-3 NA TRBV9 CASSVGPGDGNTIYF TGTGCCAGCAGCGTAGGGCCAGGGGATGGAAACACCATATATTTT
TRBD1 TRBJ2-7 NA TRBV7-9 CASSLERDRYEQYF TGTGCCAGCAGCTTAGAACGGGACAGGTACGAGCAGTACTTC
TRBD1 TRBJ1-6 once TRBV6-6 CASSYSQGRSNSPLHF TGTGCCAGCAGTTACTCACAGGGGAGAAGTAATTCACCCCTCCACTTT
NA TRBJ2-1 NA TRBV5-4 CASSPRDTSGYNEQFF TGTGCCAGCAGCCCCCGGGACACCTCCGGTTACAATGAGCAGTTCTTC
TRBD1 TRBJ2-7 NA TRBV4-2 CASSRDRAGEQYF TGTGCCAGCAGTAGGGACAGGGCGGGCGAGCAGTACTTC
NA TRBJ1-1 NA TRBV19 CASSLYGQGTNTEAFF TGTGCCAGTAGTCTTTACGGGCAGGGGACGAACACTGAAGCTTTCTTT
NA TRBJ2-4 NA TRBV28 CASSLGHEDIQYF TGTGCCAGCAGTTTAGGACATGAAGACATTCAGTACTTC